The 15 T cell receptor beta chains presented below share a single source sample, sequenced in a study of post-analysis software for immune sequencing data. Whole-study results and caveats: Included in a set of roughly five TRBV segments more frequent in patients than controls were TRBV5-6, TRBV5-1 and TRBV20-1.

Antigens of these TCRs are unknown. Every TCR beta cDNA library bore unique molecular identifiers. TCRdb recomputed calls from the PCR reads with MiXCR, one row per CDR3 protein. The sample holds roughly 800,000 distinct CDR3 sequences, around 45% seen once. The material sequenced was blood. Every receptor here comes from a girl between 10 and 17 years old with multiple sclerosis.

V and J are TRBV12-3 or TRBV12-4 and TRBJ2-7; D is unresolved. The J call may be faulty, since TRBJ2-5 better matches the DNA end. The CDR3 loop spans 15 amino acids. The CDR3 DNA reads TGTGCCAGCAGTCCCCGAAGACAATCTGGGGAGACCCAGTACTTC. Its translation is CASSPRRQSGETQYF.

This clonotype came up a few times. The V and J genes are TRBV20-1 and TRBJ2-2; D gene ambiguous. Trimming left V 6 bases short and J 4 bases short, with 15 bases between. Germline assignment: CDR1 DFQATT and CDR2 SNEGSKA (reference sequence). The CDR3 runs 14 residues. CDR3 sequence reads: CSAPDPTGTGELFF. The CDR3 DNA reads TGCAGTGCCCCTGACCCGACCGGCACCGGGGAGCTGTTTTTT.

The rearrangement links TRBV27 to TRBJ1-5; 7 bases map to TRBD1. The CDR3 contains 15 residues. V shed 1 base, J shed 4 bases, and the junction held 4 bases outside the gene matches. Per germline, CDR1 MNHEY and CDR2 SMNVEV (reference sequence). The DNA for the CDR3 is TGTGCCAGCAGTTTATGGGGACAGAAGAATCAGCCCCAGCATTTT. Translating it yields CASSLWGQKNQPQHF.

This CDR3 reads CASSRGWGQGPTEAFF. CDR3 nucleotides: TGCGCCAGCAGCCGGGGGTGGGGACAGGGCCCCACTGAAGCTTTCTTT. The J gene is TRBJ1-1, the V gene TRBV5-1; the match to TRBD1 covers 9 bases. The length of the CDR3 is 16 residues. The junction had 11 bases not matched to a gene; V was cut back by 4 bases and J by 4 bases. Germline V lookup: CDR1 SGHRS, CDR2 YFSETQ.

The sample holds a few counts of this clonotype. This chain connects TRBV20-1 to TRBJ2-7, with D perhaps matching TRBD2 (5 bases). The CDR3 length is 14 residues. The germline V gene has CDR1 DFQATT and CDR2 SNEGSKA (reference sequence). Trimming cost V 1 base and J 4 bases, with 14 bases left between them. The CDR3 loop is CSARVDGKVYEQYF. The CDR3 DNA reads as TGCAGTGCTAGAGTGGACGGGAAGGTGTACGAGCAGTACTTC.

In DNA form, the CDR3 reads TGTGCCAGCAGTACAGGGGAGGGTGGCTACACCTTC. Translated: CASSTGEGGYTF. This chain links TRBV28 with TRBJ1-2; TRBD1 matches at 7 bases. The V gene end was trimmed by 5 bases and the J gene end by 7 bases; junction bases not matched to a gene: 4. The germline V gene encodes CDR1 MDHEN and CDR2 SYDVKM. This CDR3 region has 12 residues.

The genes are TRBV4-2 and TRBJ2-1; TRBD2 matches 10 bases. With 0 bases clipped from V and 5 bases from J, the junction kept 7 bases outside the gene matches. The CDR3 loop spans 17 amino acids. Germline-derived CDR1 and CDR2 are LGHNA and YNFKEQ. The CDR3 DNA sequence: TGTGCCAGCAGCCAAGACCCTACTAGCGGGGCTCACAATGAGCAGTTCTTC. Its translation is CASSQDPTSGAHNEQFF.

Regarding this clonotype: This could be a read error, since a much larger clone is one nucleotide away. The J gene is TRBJ2-2, the V gene TRBV12-3 or TRBV12-4; the match to TRBD2 covers 11 bases. Trimming took 6 bases from V and 2 from J; bases not matched to a gene: 2. The CDR3 totals 15 residues. The CDR3 spells CASSRLAGNTGELFF. CDR3 DNA: TGTGCCAGCAGCCGACTAGCGGGAAACACCGGGGAGCTGTTTTTT.

The rearrangement links TRBV11-2 to TRBJ1-2; tentatively, D is TRBD1 (6 bases). The ends were cut back, 3 bases at V and 3 bases at J, with 8 bases in the middle. This CDR3 spans 13 amino acids. The germline gives CDR1 SGHAT, CDR2 FQNNGV. CDR3 region: CASSFAGDYGYTF. CDR3 coding DNA: TGTGCCAGCAGCTTTGCAGGGGACTATGGCTACACCTTC.

V usage is TRBV7-2 and J usage is TRBJ1-2; the D is unclear. The CDR3 covers 14 residues. Germline CDR1 reads SGHTA; CDR2 reads FQGNSA. The V gene lost 7 bases and the J gene lost 3 bases, with 15 bases spanning the gap. The CDR3 here is CASKVMWRDYGYTF. The CDR3 nucleotides read TGTGCCAGCAAGGTCATGTGGAGGGACTATGGCTACACCTTC. The complete variable domain, with remaining parts taken from reference TRBV7-2 and TRBJ1-2, reads GAGVSQSPSNKVTEKGKDVELRCDPISGHTALYWYRQSLGQGLEFLIYFQGNSAPDKSGLPSDRFSAERTGGSVSTLTIQRTQQEDSAVYLCASKVMWRDYGYTFGSGTRLTVV.

The chain's CDR3 is CASRESTDTQYF. The CDR3 DNA reads as TGTGCCAGCAGGGAATCCACAGATACGCAGTATTTT. The chain links TRBV12-3 or TRBV12-4 to TRBJ2-3; D remains unclear. This CDR3 region has 12 residues. The germline V and J ends were trimmed by 6 bases and 2 bases, with 6 bases remaining between them.

The V call is TRBV6-1, the J call TRBJ2-7; 8 positions match TRBD2. The CDR3 is 14 residues long. Losses at the gene ends were 6 bases for V and 7 bases for J; bases not matched to a gene: 11. In germline, CDR1 is MNHNS, CDR2 SASEGT. The CDR3 DNA is TGTGCCAGCAGACGGGGGGGGTTCTACAATGAGCAGTACTTC. Its protein is CASRRGGFYNEQYF.

This clonotype was recorded a few times. This chain connects TRBV20-1 to TRBJ2-3; 11 bases fit TRBD2. CDR3 length: 17 amino acids. Germline trimming cut 6 bases from V and 2 bases from J; bases unmatched to any gene: 13. CDR1 DFQATT and CDR2 SNEGSKA come from the germline V gene (reference sequence). The CDR3 DNA reads as TGCAGTGCGCCCCGTAGGCTAGCGGGAGGATCCACAGATACGCAGTATTTT. It translates to CSAPRRLAGGSTDTQYF.

The chain is built from TRBV5-1 and TRBJ2-6; the match to TRBD1 covers 9 bases. Germline lookup yields CDR1 SGHRS and CDR2 YFSETQ. This CDR3 region has 18 residues. After removal of 1 base from V and 0 bases from J, the junction contained 5 bases not matched to a gene. CDR3 region: CASSLTGTGFSGANVLTF. The CDR3 DNA sequence: TGCGCCAGCAGCTTGACCGGGACAGGGTTCTCTGGGGCCAACGTCCTGACTTTC. Filled out from reference TRBV5-1 and TRBJ2-6, the complete variable domain reads KAGVTQTPRYLIKTRGQQVTLSCSPISGHRSVSWYQQTPGQGLQFLFEYFSETQRNKGNFPGRFSGRQFSNSRSEMNVSTLELGDSALYLCASSLTGTGFSGANVLTFGAGSRLTVL.

This clonotype appeared a few times. V is TRBV2 and J is TRBJ2-3, with a tentative D call TRBD2 (5 bases). Between the trimmed V and J ends, which lost 5 bases and 1 base, there was a span of 19 bases. This CDR3 is built from 17 residues. Germline CDR1 SNHLY, CDR2 FYNNEI. CDR3 residues: CASSPWERSGGTDTQYF. CDR3 coding DNA: TGTGCCAGCAGTCCGTGGGAGAGGAGTGGGGGCACAGATACGCAGTATTTT.